Below, one T cell receptor (beta chain) is given with its context. Its target is unknown. In the PCR, 60 Vbeta and 13 Jbeta primers were used. Profiled with immunoSEQ multiplex PCR; TCRdb holds only in-frame clones, not every one. This repertoire shows roughly 130,000 clones, roughly 70% found once; its top ten account for over 2%. Looked up from germline, CDR1 is MNHEY and CDR2 is SVGAGI. The CDR3 has 15 residues. The trim removed 7 bases at V and 0 bases at J, leaving 8 bases unmatched. The record originates from a study of cytomegalovirus exposure and HLA in healthy donors. Study summary: A previous analysis identified approximately 120 million unique TCR beta sequences derived from 180 million or so T cells.

Overall study findings and caveats: A later analysis linked a missense DCLRE1C variant to TCR beta V- and J-gene trimming.

Sequenced sample: PBMCs. V usage is TRBV6-5 and J usage is TRBJ1-2; 7 bases match TRBD1. The clonotype comes from a woman aged 40 to 55 in good health and CMV-seropositive. The CDR3: CASTVYRGANYGYTF. DNA of the CDR3: TGTGCCAGCACGGTTTACAGGGGAGCTAACTATGGCTACACCTTC.